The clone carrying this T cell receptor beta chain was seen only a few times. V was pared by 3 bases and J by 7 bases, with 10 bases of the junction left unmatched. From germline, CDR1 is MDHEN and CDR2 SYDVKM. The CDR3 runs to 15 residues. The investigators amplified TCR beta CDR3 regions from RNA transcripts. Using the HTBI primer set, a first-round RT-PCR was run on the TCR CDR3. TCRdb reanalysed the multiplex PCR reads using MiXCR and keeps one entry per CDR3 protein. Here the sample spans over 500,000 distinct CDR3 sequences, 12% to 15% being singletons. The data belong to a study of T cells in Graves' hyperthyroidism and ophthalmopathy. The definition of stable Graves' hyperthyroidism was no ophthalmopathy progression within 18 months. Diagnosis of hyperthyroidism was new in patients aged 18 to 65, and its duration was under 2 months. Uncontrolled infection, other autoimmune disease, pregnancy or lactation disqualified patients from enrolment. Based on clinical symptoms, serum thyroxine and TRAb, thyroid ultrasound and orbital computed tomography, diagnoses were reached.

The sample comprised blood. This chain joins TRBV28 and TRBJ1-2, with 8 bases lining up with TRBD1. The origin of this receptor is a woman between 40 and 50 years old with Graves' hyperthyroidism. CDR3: CASSFRAGGFIGYTF. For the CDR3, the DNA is TGTGCCAGCAGTTTTCGAGCAGGGGGCTTTATTGGCTACACCTTC.